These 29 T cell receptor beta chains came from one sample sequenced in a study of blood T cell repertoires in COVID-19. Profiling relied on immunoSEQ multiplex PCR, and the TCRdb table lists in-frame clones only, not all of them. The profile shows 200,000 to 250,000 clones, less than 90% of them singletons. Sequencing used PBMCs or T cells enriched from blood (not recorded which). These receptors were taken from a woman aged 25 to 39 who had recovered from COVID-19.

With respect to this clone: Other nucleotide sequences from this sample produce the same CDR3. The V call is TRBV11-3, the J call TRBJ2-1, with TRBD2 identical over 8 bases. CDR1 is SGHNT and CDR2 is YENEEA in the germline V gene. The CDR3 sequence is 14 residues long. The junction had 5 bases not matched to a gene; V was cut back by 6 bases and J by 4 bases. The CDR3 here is CASSGGGLYNEQFF. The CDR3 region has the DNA TGTGCCAGCAGTGGCGGGGGGCTTTACAATGAGCAGTTCTTC.

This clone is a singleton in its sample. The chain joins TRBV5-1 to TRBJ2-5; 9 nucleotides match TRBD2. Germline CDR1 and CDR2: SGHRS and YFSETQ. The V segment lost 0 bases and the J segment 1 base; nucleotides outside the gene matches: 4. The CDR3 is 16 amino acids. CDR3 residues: CASSLGPRGGQETQYF. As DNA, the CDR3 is TGCGCCAGCAGCTTGGGGCCGCGGGGGGGCCAAGAGACCCAGTACTTC.

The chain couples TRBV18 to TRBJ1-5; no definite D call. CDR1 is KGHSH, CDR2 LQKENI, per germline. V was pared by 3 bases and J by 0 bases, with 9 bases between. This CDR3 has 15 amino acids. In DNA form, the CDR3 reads TGTGCCAGCTCACCCACACAGCATAGCAATCAGCCCCAGCATTTT. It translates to CASSPTQHSNQPQHF.

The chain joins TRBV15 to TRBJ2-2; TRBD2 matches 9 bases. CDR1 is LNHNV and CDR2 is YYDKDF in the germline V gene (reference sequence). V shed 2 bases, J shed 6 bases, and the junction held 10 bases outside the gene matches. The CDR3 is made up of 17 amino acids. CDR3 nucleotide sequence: TGTGCCACCAGCAGATCCCCTGGCGGGGGGGTTGCCGGGGAGCTGTTTTTT. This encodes CATSRSPGGGVAGELFF.

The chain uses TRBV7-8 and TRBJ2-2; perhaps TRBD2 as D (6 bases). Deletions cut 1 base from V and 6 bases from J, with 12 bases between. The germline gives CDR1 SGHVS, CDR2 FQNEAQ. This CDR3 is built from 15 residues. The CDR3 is CASSLERLVSGELFF. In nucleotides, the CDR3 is TGTGCCAGCAGCTTAGAAAGACTAGTCTCCGGGGAGCTGTTTTTT.

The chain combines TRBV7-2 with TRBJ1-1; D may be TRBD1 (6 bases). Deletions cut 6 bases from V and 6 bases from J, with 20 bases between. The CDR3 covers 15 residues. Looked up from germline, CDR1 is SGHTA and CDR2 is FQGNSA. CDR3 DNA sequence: TGTGCCAGCAGTTACAGCACAGGGTTCGCTTCTGAAGCTTTCTTT. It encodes CASSYSTGFASEAFF.

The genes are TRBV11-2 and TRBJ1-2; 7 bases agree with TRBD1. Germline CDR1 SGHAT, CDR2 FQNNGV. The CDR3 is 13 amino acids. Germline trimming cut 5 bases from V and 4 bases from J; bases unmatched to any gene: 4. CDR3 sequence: CASSDRVSYGYTF. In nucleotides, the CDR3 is TGTGCCAGCAGCGACAGGGTTAGCTATGGCTACACCTTC.

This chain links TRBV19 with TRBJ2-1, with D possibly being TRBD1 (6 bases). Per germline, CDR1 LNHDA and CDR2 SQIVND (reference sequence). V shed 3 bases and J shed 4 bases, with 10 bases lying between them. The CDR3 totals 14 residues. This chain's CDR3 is CASSIRTAYNEQFF. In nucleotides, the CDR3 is TGTGCCAGTAGTATCAGGACAGCTTACAATGAGCAGTTCTTC.

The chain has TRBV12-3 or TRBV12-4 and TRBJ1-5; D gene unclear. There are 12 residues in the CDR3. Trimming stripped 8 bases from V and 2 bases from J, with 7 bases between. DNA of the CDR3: TGTGCCAGCCTGCGGGGCAATCAGCCCCAGCATTTT. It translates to CASLRGNQPQHF.

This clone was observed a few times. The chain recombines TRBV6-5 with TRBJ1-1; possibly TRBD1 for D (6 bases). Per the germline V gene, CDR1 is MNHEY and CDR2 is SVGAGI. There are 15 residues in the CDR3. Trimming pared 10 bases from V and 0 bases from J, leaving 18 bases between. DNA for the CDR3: TGTGCCACCAAGGCCGTTTGGGGGCTGAACACTGAAGCTTTCTTT. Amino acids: CATKAVWGLNTEAFF.

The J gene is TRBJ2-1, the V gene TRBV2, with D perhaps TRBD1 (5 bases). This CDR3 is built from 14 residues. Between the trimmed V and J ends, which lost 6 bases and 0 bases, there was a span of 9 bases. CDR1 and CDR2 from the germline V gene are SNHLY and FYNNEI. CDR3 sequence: CASSRTSSYNEQFF. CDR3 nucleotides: TGTGCCAGCAGCCGGACAAGCTCCTACAATGAGCAGTTCTTC.

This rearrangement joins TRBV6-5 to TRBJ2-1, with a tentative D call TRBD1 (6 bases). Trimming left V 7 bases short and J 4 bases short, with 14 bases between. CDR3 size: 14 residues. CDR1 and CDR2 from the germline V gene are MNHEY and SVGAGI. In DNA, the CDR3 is TGTGCCAGCAACCTCCGGGACACGTACAATGAGCAGTTCTTC. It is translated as CASNLRDTYNEQFF.

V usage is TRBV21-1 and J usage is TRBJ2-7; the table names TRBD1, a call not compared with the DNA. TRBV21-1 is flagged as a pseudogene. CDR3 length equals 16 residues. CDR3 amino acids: CASSKAGATITYEQYF. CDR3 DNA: TGTGCCAGCAGCAAAGCGGGGGCGACAATTACCTACGAGCAGTACTTC.

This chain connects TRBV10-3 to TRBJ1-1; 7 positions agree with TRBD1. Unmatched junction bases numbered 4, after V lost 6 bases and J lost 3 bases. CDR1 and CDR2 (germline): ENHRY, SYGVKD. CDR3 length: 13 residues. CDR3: CAISHRGDTEAFF. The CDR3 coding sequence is TGTGCCATCAGCCACAGGGGAGACACTGAAGCTTTCTTT.

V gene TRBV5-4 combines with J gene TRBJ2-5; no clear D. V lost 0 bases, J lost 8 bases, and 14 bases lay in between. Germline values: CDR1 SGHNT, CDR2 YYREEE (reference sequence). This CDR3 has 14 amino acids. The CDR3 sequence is CASSLDGGTRTQYF. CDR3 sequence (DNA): TGTGCCAGCAGCTTGGATGGCGGCACCCGAACCCAGTACTTC.

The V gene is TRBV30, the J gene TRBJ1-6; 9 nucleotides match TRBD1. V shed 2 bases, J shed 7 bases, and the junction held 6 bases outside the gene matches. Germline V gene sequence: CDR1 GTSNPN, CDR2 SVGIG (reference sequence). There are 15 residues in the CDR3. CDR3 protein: CAWSRPGQGNSPLHF. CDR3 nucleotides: TGTGCCTGGAGTCGTCCGGGACAGGGAAATTCACCCCTCCACTTT.

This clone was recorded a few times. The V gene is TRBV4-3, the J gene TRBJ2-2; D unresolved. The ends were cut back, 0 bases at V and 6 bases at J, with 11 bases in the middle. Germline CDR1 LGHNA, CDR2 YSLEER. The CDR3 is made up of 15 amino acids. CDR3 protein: CASSQEAAEPGELFF. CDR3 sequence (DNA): TGCGCCAGCAGCCAAGAGGCCGCGGAGCCCGGGGAGCTGTTTTTT.

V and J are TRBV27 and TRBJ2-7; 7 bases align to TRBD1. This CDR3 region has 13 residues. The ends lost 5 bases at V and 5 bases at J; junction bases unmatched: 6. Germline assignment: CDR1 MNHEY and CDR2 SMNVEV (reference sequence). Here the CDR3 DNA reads TGTGCCAGCAGTAGACAGGGCTACCACGAGCAGTACTTC. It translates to CASSRQGYHEQYF.

CDR3 nucleotides: TGTGCCAGCAGCAGACGGACAGGGGAAGGAAACACCATATATTTT. Protein sequence: CASSRRTGEGNTIYF. This sequence joins TRBV4-2 and TRBJ1-3; 9 bases map to TRBD1. CDR3 size: 15 residues. Unmatched junction bases numbered 6, after V lost 5 bases and J lost 4 bases. Germline V gives CDR1 LGHNA, CDR2 YNFKEQ.

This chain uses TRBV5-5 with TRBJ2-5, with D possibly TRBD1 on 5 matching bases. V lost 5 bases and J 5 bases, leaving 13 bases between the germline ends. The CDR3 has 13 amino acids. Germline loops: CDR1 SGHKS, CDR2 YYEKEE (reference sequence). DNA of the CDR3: TGTGCCAGCAGTCAAGATCCAGGGGAGACCCAGTACTTC. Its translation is CASSQDPGETQYF.

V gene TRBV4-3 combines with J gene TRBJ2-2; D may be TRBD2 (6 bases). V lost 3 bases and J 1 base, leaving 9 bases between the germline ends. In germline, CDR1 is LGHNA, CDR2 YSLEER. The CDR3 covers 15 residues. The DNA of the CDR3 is TGCGCCAGCAGCCATGGGACTTTGAACACCGGGGAGCTGTTTTTT. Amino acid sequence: CASSHGTLNTGELFF.

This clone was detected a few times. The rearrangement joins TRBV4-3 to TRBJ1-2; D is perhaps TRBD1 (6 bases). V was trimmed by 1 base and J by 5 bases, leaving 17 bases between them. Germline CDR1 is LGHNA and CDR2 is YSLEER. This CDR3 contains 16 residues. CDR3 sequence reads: CASSQVGGGSAYGYTF. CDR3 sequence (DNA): TGCGCCAGCAGCCAAGTAGGTGGGGGCAGCGCGTATGGCTACACCTTC.

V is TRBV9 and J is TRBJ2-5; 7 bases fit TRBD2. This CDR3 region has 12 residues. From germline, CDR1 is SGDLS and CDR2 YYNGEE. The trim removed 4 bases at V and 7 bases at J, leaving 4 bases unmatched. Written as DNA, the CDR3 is TGTGCCAGCAGCACCCCGGGGGGGACCCAGTACTTC. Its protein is CASSTPGGTQYF.

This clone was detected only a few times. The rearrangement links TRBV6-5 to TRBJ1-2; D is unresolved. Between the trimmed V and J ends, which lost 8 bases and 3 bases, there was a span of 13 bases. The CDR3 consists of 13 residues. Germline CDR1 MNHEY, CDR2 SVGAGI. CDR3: CASRSDGDYGYTF. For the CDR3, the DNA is TGTGCCAGCCGATCCGACGGGGACTATGGCTACACCTTC.

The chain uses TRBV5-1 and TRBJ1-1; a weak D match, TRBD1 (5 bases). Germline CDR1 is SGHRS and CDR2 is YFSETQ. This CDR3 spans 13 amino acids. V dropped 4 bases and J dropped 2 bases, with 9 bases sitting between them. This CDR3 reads CASSLRVNTEAFF. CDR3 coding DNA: TGCGCCAGCAGCCTCAGGGTCAACACTGAAGCTTTCTTT. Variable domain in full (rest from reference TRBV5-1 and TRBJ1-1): KAGVTQTPRYLIKTRGQQVTLSCSPISGHRSVSWYQQTPGQGLQFLFEYFSETQRNKGNFPGRFSGRQFSNSRSEMNVSTLELGDSALYLCASSLRVNTEAFFGQGTRLTVV.

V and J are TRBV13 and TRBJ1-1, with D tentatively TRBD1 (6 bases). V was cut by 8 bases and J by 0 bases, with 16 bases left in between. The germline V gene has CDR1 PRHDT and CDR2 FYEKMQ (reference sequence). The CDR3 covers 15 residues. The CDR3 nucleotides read TGTGCCAGCTCCCTCCCGGGGGGCATGAACACTGAAGCTTTCTTT. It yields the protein CASSLPGGMNTEAFF.

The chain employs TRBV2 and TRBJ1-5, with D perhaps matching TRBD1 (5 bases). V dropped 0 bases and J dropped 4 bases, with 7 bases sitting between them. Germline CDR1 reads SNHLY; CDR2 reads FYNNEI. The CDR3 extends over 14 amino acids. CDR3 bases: TGTGCCAGCAGTGAAGCGCGGGGGAATCAGCCCCAGCATTTT. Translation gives CASSEARGNQPQHF.

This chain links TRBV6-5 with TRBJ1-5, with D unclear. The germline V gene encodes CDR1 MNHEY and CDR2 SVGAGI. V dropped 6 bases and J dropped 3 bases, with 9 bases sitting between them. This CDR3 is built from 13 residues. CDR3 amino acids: CASSTASNQPQHF. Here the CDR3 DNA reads TGTGCCAGCAGCACAGCCTCCAATCAGCCCCAGCATTTT.

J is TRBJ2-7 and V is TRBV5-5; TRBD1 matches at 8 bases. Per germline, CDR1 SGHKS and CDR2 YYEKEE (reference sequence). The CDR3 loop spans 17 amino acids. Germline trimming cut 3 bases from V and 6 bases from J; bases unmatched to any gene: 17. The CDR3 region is CASSSPPGTGGRSEQYF. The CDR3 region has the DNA TGTGCCAGCAGCTCTCCCCCCGGGACAGGAGGACGATCCGAGCAGTACTTC.